The clone carrying this TCR beta chain was recorded once. The sample comes from a study of cytomegalovirus exposure and HLA in healthy donors. CDR3 length: 15 residues. V was pared by 3 bases and J by 4 bases, with 8 bases of the junction left unmatched. Germline assignment: CDR1 KGHSH and CDR2 LQKENI. Donors sampled were nominally healthy, though unrecorded immune exposures were likely. It was with 60 Vbeta and 13 Jbeta primers that the PCR ran. The method was immunoSEQ multiplex PCR; TCRdb's version includes in-frame clones alone and lacks a portion of them. The data show roughly 100,000 clones, with over 65% seen just once and around 0.76% held by the top ten.

This clonotype originated in a woman in her fifties or sixties in good health and CMV-seronegative. The rearrangement joins TRBV18 to TRBJ2-5; 7 bases agree with TRBD1. Sequenced sample: PBMCs. This CDR3 is CASSPSIQGRETQYF. In nucleotides, the CDR3 is TGTGCCAGCTCACCCAGTATACAGGGGAGAGAGACCCAGTACTTC.